The entry that follows covers one T cell receptor beta chain sequence. The CDR3 sequence is 13 residues long. The V and J ends lost 5 bases and 4 bases respectively, with 7 bases between them. The germline CDR1 and CDR2 sequences are KGHDR and SFDVKD. Some clones are missing from TCRdb's copy, which holds only in-frame ones; the method was immunoSEQ multiplex PCR. The sample lists hundreds of thousands of clones, 86% occurring once. The cohort comprised adults aged about 18 to 100 years residing in approximately 25 US areas. Cohort 3 donors counted as recovered after two negative PCRs, clearance, or resolved symptoms. This entry comes from a study of blood T cell repertoires in COVID-19. Background on the study: The samples span acute and convalescent COVID-19 from the United States, Italy and Spain. Nucleic acid was either cDNA or gDNA, and it came from T cells, B-cell-depleted T cells, or PBMCs.

The rearrangement uses TRBV24-1 and TRBJ1-4; tentative D call: TRBD1 (6 bases). The source of this sequence is a woman aged 45-65 years who had recovered from COVID-19. Sequencing input: PBMCs or T cells enriched from blood (not recorded which). The CDR3 coding sequence is TGTGCCACCAGTGGGACAGATAATGAAAAACTGTTTTTT. As protein: CATSGTDNEKLFF.